This TCR beta chain originates from a study of OX40 agonist ivuxolimab in advanced cancers. The CDR3 sequence is 13 residues long. CDR1 is MDHEN, CDR2 SYDVKM, per germline. V was clipped by 4 bases and J by 9 bases, with 16 bases between them. This table comes from immunoSEQ multiplex PCR, and its TCRdb copy is limited to in-frame clones, with some not included. This table has approximately 91,000 clones, 87% appearing once. Regarding this clone: What it binds is unknown.

Study-level results: Normalized T-cell clonal expansion was also low in some nonresponders.

The specimen was CD4+ or CD8+ T cells sorted from blood, collected in a trial of the OX40 agonist ivuxolimab. The chain joins TRBV28 to TRBJ2-7; D unresolved. The sequence came from an adult with an advanced solid tumor such as melanoma, head and neck, liver or kidney cancer. This CDR3 is CASSSLGLGGQYF. The CDR3 DNA reads TGTGCCAGCAGTTCATTGGGTCTAGGCGGGCAGTACTTC.